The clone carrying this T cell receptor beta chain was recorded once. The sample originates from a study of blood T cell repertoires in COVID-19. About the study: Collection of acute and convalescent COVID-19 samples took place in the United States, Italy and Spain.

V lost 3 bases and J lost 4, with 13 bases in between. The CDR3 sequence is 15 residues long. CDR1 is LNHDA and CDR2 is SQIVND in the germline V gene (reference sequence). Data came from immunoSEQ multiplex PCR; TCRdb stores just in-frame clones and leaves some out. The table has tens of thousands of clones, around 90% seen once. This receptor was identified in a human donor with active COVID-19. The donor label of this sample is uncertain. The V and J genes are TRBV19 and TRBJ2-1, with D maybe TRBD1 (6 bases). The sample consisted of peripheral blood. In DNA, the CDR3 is TGTGCCAGTAGTATCGGTGGGGGCCCTTACAATGAGCAGTTCTTC. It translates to CASSIGGGPYNEQFF.